The clone carrying this T cell receptor (beta chain) was found a few times. Antigen: not known. The entry originates in a study of CD8+ T cells in alopecia areata. Study details: Treated patients swallowed 5 to 10 mg of oral tofacitinib twice daily.

The authors extracted RNA and reverse transcribed it into cDNA as the sequencing template. The method was immunoSEQ multiplex PCR; TCRdb's version includes in-frame clones alone and lacks a portion of them. The sample consists of approximately 160,000 clones, 50% to 65% of them appearing once. Notes on the study in general: Resident alphabeta T-cell populations of normal skin are likewise subject to sequencing in scalp samples. Tofacitinib produced a significant decrease in scalp clonality and in expanded CD8+ clones among the top 100. A large proportion of expanded lesional clones were detected persisting in scalp and blood during tofacitinib.

The treatment was: oral pan-JAK inhibitor, 5-10 mg twice daily. Source: CD4+ T cells sorted from blood, taken at week 24, from a patient treated with tofacitinib. The TCR originated in a human donor with alopecia areata.

The CDR3 region is CASSYGQPNYGYTF. For the CDR3, the DNA is TGTGCCAGCAGTTACGGGCAGCCTAACTATGGCTACACCTTC. The chain couples TRBV6-5 to TRBJ1-2, with D unclear. The CDR3 length is 14 residues. V lost 2 bases to trimming and J lost 0 bases, with 7 bases between them. CDR1 MNHEY and CDR2 SVGAGI come from the germline V gene.